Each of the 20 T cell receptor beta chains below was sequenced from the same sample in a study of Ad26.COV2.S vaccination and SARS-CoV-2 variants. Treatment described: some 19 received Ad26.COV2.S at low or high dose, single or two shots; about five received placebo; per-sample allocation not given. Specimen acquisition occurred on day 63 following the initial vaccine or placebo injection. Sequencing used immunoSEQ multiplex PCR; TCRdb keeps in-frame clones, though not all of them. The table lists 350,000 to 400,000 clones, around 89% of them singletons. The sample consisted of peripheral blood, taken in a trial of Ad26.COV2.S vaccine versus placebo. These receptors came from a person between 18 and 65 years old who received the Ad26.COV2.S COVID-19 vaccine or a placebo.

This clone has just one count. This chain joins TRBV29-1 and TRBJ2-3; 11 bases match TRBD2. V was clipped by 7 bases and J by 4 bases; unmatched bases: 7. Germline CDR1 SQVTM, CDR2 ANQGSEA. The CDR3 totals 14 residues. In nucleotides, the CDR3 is TGCAGCGCTTCTGGGACTAGCGGATCAGATACGCAGTATTTT. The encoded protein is CSASGTSGSDTQYF.

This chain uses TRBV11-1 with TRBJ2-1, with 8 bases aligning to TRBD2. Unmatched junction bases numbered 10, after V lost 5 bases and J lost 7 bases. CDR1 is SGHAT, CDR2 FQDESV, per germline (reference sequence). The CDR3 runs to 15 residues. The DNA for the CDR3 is TGTGCCAGCAGCCTTCGGGAGGGCCGTAGAAATGAGCAGTTCTTC. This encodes CASSLREGRRNEQFF.

The CDR3 sequence is CASSLRTSGITDTQYF. The CDR3 DNA is TGTGCCAGCAGCTTGAGGACTAGCGGGATCACAGATACGCAGTATTTT. The chain recombines TRBV5-4 with TRBJ2-3; 12 bases map to TRBD2. V lost 1 base to trimming and J lost 2 bases; unmatched junction nucleotides: 2. Germline CDR1 SGHNT, CDR2 YYREEE (reference sequence). There are 16 residues in the CDR3. Full variable domain (missing parts from reference TRBV5-4 and TRBJ2-3): ETGVTQSPTHLIKTRGQQVTLRCSSQSGHNTVSWYQQALGQGPQFIFQYYREEENGRGNFPPRFSGLQFPNYSSELNVNALELDDSALYLCASSLRTSGITDTQYFGPGTRLTVL.

CDR3 protein: CASSLDWGYGYTF. In nucleotides, the CDR3 is TGTGCCAGCAGTCTCGACTGGGGCTATGGCTACACCTTC. J is TRBJ1-2 and V is TRBV27; D ambiguous. CDR3 length: 13 amino acids. The ends were cut back, 5 bases at V and 4 bases at J, with 11 bases in the middle. Germline V gene data show CDR1 as MNHEY and CDR2 as SMNVEV (reference sequence).

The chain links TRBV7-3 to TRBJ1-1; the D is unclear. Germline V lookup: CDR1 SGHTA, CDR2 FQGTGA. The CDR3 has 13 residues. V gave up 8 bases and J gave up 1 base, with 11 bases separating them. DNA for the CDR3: TGTGCCAGCGGATCTTTCCAGAACACTGAAGCTTTCTTT. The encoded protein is CASGSFQNTEAFF.

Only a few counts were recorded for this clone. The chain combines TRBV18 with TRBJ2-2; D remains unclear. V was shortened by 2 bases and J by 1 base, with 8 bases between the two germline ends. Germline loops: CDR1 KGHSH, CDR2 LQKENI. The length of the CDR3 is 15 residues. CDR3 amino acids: CASSPYSQNTGELFF. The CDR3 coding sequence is TGTGCCAGCTCACCATATTCACAGAACACCGGGGAGCTGTTTTTT.

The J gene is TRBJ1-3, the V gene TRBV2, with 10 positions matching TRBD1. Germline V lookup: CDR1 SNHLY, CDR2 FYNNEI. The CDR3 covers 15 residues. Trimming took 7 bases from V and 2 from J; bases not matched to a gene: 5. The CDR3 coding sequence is TGTGCCAGCACCGGACAGGGGGTGCCTGGAAACACCATATATTTT. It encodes CASTGQGVPGNTIYF.

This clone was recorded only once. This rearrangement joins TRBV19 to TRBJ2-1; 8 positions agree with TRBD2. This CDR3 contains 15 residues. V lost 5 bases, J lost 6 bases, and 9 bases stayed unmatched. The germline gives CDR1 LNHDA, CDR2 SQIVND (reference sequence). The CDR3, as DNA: TGTGCCAGTAGTCTACTAGCGGATACAATCAATGAGCAGTTCTTC. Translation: CASSLLADTINEQFF.

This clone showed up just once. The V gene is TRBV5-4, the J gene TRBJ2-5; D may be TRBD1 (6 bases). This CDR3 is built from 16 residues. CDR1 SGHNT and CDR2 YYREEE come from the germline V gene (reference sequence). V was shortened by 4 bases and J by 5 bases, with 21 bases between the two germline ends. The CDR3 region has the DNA TGTGCCAGCAGCAACCGGGACACCTCCGCTCAGGAGACCCAGTACTTC. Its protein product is CASSNRDTSAQETQYF. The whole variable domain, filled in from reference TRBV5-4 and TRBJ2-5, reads ETGVTQSPTHLIKTRGQQVTLRCSSQSGHNTVSWYQQALGQGPQFIFQYYREEENGRGNFPPRFSGLQFPNYSSELNVNALELDDSALYLCASSNRDTSAQETQYFGPGTRLLVL.

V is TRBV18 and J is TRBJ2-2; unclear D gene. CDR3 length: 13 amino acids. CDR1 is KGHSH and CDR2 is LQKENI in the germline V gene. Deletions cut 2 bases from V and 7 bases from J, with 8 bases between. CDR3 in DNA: TGTGCCAGCTCACCAAAAGGAGACGGGGAGCTGTTTTTT. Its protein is CASSPKGDGELFF.

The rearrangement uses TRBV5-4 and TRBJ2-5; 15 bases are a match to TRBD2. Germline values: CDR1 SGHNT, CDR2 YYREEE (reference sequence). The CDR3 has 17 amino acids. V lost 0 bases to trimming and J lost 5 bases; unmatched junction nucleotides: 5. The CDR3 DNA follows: TGTGCCAGCAGCTTGGGGACTAGCGGGAGGGCCGGGGAGACCCAGTACTTC. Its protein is CASSLGTSGRAGETQYF.

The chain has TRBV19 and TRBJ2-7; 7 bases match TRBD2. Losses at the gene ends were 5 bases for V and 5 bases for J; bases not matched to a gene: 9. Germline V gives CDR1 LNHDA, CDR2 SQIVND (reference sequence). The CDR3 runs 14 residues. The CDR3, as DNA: TGTGCCAGTAGTCTCCCGGGGGGAGGCGACGAGCAGTACTTC. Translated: CASSLPGGGDEQYF.

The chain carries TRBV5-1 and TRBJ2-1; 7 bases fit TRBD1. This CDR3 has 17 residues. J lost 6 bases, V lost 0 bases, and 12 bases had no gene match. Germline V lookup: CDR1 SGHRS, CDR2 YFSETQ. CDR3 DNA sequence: TGCGCCAGCAGCTTGGCCAGAGGGGGCGCGAAGGTCAATGAGCAGTTCTTC. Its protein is CASSLARGGAKVNEQFF.

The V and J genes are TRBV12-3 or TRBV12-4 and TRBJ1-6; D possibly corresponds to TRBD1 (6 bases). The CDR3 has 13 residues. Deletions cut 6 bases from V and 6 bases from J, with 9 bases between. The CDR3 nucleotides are TGTGCCAGCAGGGGGGGGGCTAATTCACCCCTCCACTTT. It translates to CASRGGANSPLHF.

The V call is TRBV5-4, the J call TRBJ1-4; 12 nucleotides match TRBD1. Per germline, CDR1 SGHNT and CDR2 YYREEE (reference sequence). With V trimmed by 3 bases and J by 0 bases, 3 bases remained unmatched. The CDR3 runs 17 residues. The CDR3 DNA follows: TGTGCCAGCAGCTCGGGACAGGGGGCCCCAACTAATGAAAAACTGTTTTTT. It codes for CASSSGQGAPTNEKLFF.

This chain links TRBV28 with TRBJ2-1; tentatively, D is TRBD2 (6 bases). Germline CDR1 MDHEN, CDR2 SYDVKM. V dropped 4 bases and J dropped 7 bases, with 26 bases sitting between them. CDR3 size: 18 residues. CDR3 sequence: CASSSEFVGGPRENEQFF. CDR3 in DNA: TGTGCCAGCAGTTCCGAGTTCGTGGGAGGTCCGAGGGAGAATGAGCAGTTCTTC.

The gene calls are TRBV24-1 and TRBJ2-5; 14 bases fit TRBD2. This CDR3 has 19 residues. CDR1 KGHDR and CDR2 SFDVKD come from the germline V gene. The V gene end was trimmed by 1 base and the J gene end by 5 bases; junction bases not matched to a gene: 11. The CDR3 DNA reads TGTGCCACCAGTGATTTTGAGGGACTAGCGGGAGTCAGGGTGGAGACCCAGTACTTC. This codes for CATSDFEGLAGVRVETQYF.

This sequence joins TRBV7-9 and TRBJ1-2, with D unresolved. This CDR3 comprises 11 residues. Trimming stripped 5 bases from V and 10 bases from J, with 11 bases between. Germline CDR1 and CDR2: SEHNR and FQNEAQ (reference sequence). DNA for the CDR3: TGTGCCAGCAGCCAAGGTAACCACTACACCTTC. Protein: CASSQGNHYTF.

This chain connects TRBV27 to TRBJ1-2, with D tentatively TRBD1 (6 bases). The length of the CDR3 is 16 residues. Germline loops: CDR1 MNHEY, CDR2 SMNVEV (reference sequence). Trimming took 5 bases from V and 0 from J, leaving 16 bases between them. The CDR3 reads CASSPQDSPPNYGYTF. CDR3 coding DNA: TGTGCCAGCAGTCCGCAGGACAGTCCTCCTAACTATGGCTACACCTTC.

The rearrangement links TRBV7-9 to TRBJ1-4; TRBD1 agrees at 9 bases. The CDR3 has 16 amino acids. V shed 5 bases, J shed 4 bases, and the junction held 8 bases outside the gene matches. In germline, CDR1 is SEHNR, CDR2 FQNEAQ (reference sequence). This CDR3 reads CASSANTGGRNEKLFF. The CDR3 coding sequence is TGTGCCAGCAGCGCTAATACAGGGGGCCGTAATGAAAAACTGTTTTTT.